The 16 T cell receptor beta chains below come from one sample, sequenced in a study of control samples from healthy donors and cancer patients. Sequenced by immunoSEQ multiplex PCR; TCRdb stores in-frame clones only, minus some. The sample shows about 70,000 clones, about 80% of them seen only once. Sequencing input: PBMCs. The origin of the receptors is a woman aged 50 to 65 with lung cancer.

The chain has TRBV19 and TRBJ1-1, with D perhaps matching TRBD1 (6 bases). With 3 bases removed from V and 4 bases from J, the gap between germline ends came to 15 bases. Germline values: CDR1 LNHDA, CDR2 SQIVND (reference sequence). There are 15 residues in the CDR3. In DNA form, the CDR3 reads TGTGCCAGTAGTATTCGGGGGGGCAAGGGCACTGAAGCTTTCTTT. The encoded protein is CASSIRGGKGTEAFF.

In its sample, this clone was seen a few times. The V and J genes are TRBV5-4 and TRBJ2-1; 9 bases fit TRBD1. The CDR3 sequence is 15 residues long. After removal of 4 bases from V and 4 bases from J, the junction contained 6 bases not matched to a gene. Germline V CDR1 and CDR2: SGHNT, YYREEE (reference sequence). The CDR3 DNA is TGTGCCAGCAGCCTCGACAGGGGGGGTTACAATGAGCAGTTCTTC. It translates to CASSLDRGGYNEQFF.

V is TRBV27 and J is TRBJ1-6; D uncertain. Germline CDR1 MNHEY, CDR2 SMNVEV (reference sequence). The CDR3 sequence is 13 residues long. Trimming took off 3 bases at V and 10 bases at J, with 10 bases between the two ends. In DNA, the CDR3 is TGTGCCAGCAGTTTGGTGGGGAGCTCACCCCTCCACTTT. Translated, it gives CASSLVGSSPLHF.

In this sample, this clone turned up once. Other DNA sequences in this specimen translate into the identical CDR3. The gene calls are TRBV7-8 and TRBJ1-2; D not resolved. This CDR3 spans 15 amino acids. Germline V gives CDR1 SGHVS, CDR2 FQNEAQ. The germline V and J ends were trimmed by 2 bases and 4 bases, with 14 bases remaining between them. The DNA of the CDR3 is TGTGCCAGCAGCTTAACCGGGCAGGCAATCTATGGCTACACCTTC. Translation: CASSLTGQAIYGYTF.

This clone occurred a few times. The CDR3 region is CASSLTGTGYTF. The CDR3 DNA follows: TGTGCCAGCAGTTTGACCGGGACCGGCTACACCTTC. The V gene is TRBV12-3 or TRBV12-4, the J gene TRBJ1-2; weak D call: TRBD1 (5 bases). The CDR3 spans 12 residues. The ends were cut back, 3 bases at V and 8 bases at J, with 10 bases in the middle.

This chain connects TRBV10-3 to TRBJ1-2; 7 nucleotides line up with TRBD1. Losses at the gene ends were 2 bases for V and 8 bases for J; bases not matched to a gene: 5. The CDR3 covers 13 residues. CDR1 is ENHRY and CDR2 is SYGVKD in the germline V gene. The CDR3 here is CAISEGDREGYTF. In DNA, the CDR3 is TGTGCCATCAGTGAGGGTGACAGGGAGGGCTACACCTTC.

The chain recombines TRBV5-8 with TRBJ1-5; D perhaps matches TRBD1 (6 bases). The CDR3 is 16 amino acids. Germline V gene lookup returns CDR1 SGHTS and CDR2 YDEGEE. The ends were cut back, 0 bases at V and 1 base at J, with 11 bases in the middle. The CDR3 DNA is TGTGCCAGCAGCTTGGGGGACAAGAACAGCAATCAGCCCCAGCATTTT. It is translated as CASSLGDKNSNQPQHF.

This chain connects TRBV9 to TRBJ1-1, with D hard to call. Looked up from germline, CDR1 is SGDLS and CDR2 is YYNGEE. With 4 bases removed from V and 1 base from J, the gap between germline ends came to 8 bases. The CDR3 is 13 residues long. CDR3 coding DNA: TGTGCCAGCAGCCCATCCGGGAACACTGAAGCTTTCTTT. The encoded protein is CASSPSGNTEAFF. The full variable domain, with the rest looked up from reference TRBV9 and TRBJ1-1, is DSGVTQTPKHLITATGQRVTLRCSPRSGDLSVYWYQQSLDQGLQFLIQYYNGEERAKGNILERFSAQQFPDLHSELNLSSLELGDSALYFCASSPSGNTEAFFGQGTRLTVV.

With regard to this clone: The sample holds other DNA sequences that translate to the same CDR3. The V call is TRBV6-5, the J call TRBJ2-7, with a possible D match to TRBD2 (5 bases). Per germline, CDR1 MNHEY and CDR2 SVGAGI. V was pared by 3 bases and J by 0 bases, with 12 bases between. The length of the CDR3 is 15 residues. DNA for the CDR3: TGTGCCAGCAGTTATTCTCCGGGAAGCTCCTACGAGCAGTACTTC. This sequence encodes CASSYSPGSSYEQYF.

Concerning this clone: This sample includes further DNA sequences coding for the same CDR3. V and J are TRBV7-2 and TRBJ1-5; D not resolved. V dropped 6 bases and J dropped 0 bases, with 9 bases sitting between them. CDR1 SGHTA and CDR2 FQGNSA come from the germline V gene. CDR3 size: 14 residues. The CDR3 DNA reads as TGTGCCAGCAGTCCGGACTATAGCAATCAGCCCCAGCATTTT. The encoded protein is CASSPDYSNQPQHF.

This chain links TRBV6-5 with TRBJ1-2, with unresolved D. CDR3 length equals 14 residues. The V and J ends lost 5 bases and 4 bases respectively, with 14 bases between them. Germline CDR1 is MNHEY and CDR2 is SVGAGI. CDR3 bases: TGTGCCAGCAGTCCTGAGGGAATCCGCTATGGCTACACCTTC. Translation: CASSPEGIRYGYTF.

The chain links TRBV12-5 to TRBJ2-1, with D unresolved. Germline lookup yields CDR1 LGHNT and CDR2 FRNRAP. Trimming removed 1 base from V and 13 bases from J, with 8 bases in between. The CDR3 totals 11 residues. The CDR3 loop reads CASGLADHQFF. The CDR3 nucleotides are TGTGCTAGTGGTTTGGCGGACCACCAGTTCTTC.

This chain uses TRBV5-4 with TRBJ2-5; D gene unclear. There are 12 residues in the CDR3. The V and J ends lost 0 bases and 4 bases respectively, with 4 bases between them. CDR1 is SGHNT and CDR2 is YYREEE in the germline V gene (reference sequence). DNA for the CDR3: TGTGCCAGCAGCTTGGAGCCAGAGACCCAGTACTTC. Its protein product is CASSLEPETQYF. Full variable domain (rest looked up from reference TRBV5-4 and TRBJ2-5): ETGVTQSPTHLIKTRGQQVTLRCSSQSGHNTVSWYQQALGQGPQFIFQYYREEENGRGNFPPRFSGLQFPNYSSELNVNALELDDSALYLCASSLEPETQYFGPGTRLLVL.

CDR3 protein: CASSFLLDSGANVLTF. CDR3 coding DNA: TGCGCCAGCAGCTTTCTGTTGGACTCTGGGGCCAACGTCCTGACTTTC. The chain is built from TRBV5-1 and TRBJ2-6; D gene unclear. The CDR3 loop spans 16 amino acids. V lost 2 bases to trimming and J lost 0 bases, with 9 bases between them. Germline CDR1 is SGHRS and CDR2 is YFSETQ. The entire variable domain, with the rest obtained from reference TRBV5-1 and TRBJ2-6, is as follows: KAGVTQTPRYLIKTRGQQVTLSCSPISGHRSVSWYQQTPGQGLQFLFEYFSETQRNKGNFPGRFSGRQFSNSRSEMNVSTLELGDSALYLCASSFLLDSGANVLTFGAGSRLTVL.

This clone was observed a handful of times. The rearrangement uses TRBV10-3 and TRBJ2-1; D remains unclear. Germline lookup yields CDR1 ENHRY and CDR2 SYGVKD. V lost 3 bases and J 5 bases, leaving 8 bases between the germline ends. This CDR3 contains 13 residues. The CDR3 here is CAISELDNNEQFF. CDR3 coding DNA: TGTGCCATCAGTGAATTGGATAACAATGAGCAGTTCTTC.

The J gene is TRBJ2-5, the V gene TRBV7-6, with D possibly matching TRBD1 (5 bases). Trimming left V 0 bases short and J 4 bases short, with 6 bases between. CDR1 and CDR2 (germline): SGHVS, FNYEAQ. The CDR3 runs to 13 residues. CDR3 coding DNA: TGTGCCAGCAGCTTAGCGCAGGGAGAGACCCAGTACTTC. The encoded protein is CASSLAQGETQYF.